These 23 T cell receptor beta chains were all obtained from the same sample, sequenced in a study of CD8 T cells in Susac syndrome. Random hexamers were used to reverse transcribe the RNA input (roughly 0.5 to 1 ug). TCRdb redid the calling of the immunoSEQ multiplex PCR reads with MiXCR, one entry per CDR3 protein. The sample has some 200,000 distinct CDR3 sequences; roughly 95% are singletons. Material: CD4+ T cells from PBMCs. The receptors were gathered from a human donor with multiple sclerosis.

The rearrangement joins TRBV20-1 to TRBJ2-7; TRBD1 aligns across 7 bases. The CDR3 sequence is 12 residues long. The germline V gene encodes CDR1 DFQATT and CDR2 SNEGSKA (reference sequence). Trimming at V came to 6 bases and at J to 3 bases, leaving 5 bases not matched to a gene. The CDR3 DNA reads TGCAGTGCCGGGCAGGGGGACTACGAGCAGTACTTC. Its translation: CSAGQGDYEQYF.

This clonotype appeared a single time. The chain uses TRBV20-1 and TRBJ2-5; D gene ambiguous. CDR1 and CDR2 (germline): DFQATT, SNEGSKA (reference sequence). The CDR3 contains 12 residues. Trimming removed 6 bases at V and 9 bases at J, with 17 bases between. In nucleotides, the CDR3 is TGCAGTGCCCGGTCCCCCCGGTTGGCCCAGTACTTC. It translates to CSARSPRLAQYF.

The CDR3 DNA reads as TGCAGCGCCGGGACTATCAGTGAGACCCAGTACTTC. It specifies CSAGTISETQYF. The chain is built from TRBV29-1 and TRBJ2-5, with 7 bases aligning to TRBD2. Germline V gene data show CDR1 as SQVTM and CDR2 as ANQGSEA. The CDR3 totals 12 residues. The V and J ends lost 7 bases and 5 bases, in that order; junction bases with no gene match: 7.

The table lists this clonotype with a count of one. In DNA form, the CDR3 reads TGCGCCAGCAGCTTAAACATTCAGTACTTC. It is translated as CASSLNIQYF. The chain links TRBV5-1 to TRBJ2-4; no reliable D call. Per germline, CDR1 SGHRS and CDR2 YFSETQ. The germline V and J ends were trimmed by 2 bases and 6 bases, with 0 bases remaining between them. CDR3 length equals 10 residues.

The rearrangement joins TRBV12-3 or TRBV12-4 to TRBJ2-5; the D is unclear. V was trimmed by 2 bases and J by 0 bases, leaving 7 bases between them. The CDR3 spans 14 residues. The CDR3 loop reads CASSLIGYQETQYF. In DNA form, the CDR3 reads TGTGCCAGCAGTTTAATAGGTTACCAAGAGACCCAGTACTTC.

The chain joins TRBV24-1 to TRBJ2-1; 10 bases align to TRBD2. The CDR3 has 20 amino acids. The J segment lost 0 bases and the V segment lost 6 bases, leaving 16 bases of the junction unmatched. Per germline, CDR1 KGHDR and CDR2 SFDVKD. Written as DNA, the CDR3 is TGTGCCACCAGTCCATGGACTAGCGGAGATAGAATTGGCTCCTACAATGAGCAGTTCTTC. The encoded protein is CATSPWTSGDRIGSYNEQFF.

The chain uses TRBV2 and TRBJ2-5; 9 nucleotides match TRBD1. V was clipped by 8 bases and J by 4 bases; unmatched bases: 11. Germline V gives CDR1 SNHLY, CDR2 FYNNEI. The CDR3 is 15 residues long. CDR3 sequence reads: CASCLSGQGSETQYF. The CDR3 DNA reads as TGTGCCAGCTGCTTGTCGGGACAGGGCTCAGAGACCCAGTACTTC.

This CDR3 is CASRQGTQGRNEQFF. CDR3 coding DNA: TGTGCCAGCCGACAGGGGACACAGGGACGGAATGAGCAGTTCTTC. The J gene is TRBJ2-1, the V gene TRBV14; 8 bases are shared with TRBD1. With V trimmed by 8 bases and J by 7 bases, 13 bases remained unmatched. CDR1 and CDR2 (germline): SGHDN, FVKESK. This CDR3 spans 15 amino acids.

J is TRBJ1-2 and V is TRBV3-1; D gene uncertain. Trimming removed 3 bases from V and 7 bases from J, with 9 bases in between. Germline V gene data show CDR1 as LGHDT and CDR2 as YNNKEL (reference sequence). The CDR3 has 12 residues. CDR3 loop: CASSQGYGGYTF. CDR3 in DNA: TGTGCCAGCAGCCAGGGTTATGGTGGCTACACCTTC.

This sequence joins TRBV9 and TRBJ2-1; D not certain. Germline V CDR1 and CDR2: SGDLS, YYNGEE. V was cut by 3 bases and J by 8 bases, with 9 bases left in between. This CDR3 comprises 12 residues. Here the CDR3 reads CASSATHYEQFF. CDR3 in DNA: TGTGCCAGCAGCGCGACTCATTATGAGCAGTTCTTC.

The V and J genes are TRBV5-1 and TRBJ2-7; no clear D gene. V lost 5 bases and J lost 0, with 9 bases in between. In germline, CDR1 is SGHRS, CDR2 YFSETQ. The CDR3 is made up of 13 amino acids. The CDR3, as DNA: TGCGCCAGCAGTCTGGTGTACTCCTACGAGCAGTACTTC. It codes for CASSLVYSYEQYF.

The DNA of the CDR3 is TGTGCCTGGGCCACCACGGGATATGTAGCTTTCTTT. Amino acid sequence: CAWATTGYVAFF. The genes are TRBV30 and TRBJ1-1; D is uncertain. Per the germline V gene, CDR1 is GTSNPN and CDR2 is SVGIG (reference sequence). The germline V and J ends were trimmed by 5 bases and 10 bases, with 17 bases remaining between them. The CDR3 has 12 amino acids.

The rearrangement uses TRBV11-2 and TRBJ1-5; D not resolved. CDR1 SGHAT and CDR2 FQNNGV come from the germline V gene. This CDR3 has 13 amino acids. The germline V and J ends were trimmed by 3 bases and 5 bases, with 8 bases remaining between them. DNA of the CDR3: TGTGCCAGCAGCTTGGCCGCCGATCAGCCCCAGCATTTT. This sequence encodes CASSLAADQPQHF.

This chain links TRBV20-1 with TRBJ2-7, with TRBD2 matching over 14 bases. Trimming cost V 5 bases and J 5 bases; bases outside gene matches: 11. CDR1 DFQATT and CDR2 SNEGSKA come from the germline V gene (reference sequence). There are 16 residues in the CDR3. The CDR3 spells CSAPALPGLAGDEQYF. DNA for the CDR3: TGCAGTGCTCCAGCCTTACCGGGACTAGCGGGAGACGAGCAGTACTTC.

J is TRBJ1-1 and V is TRBV29-1; maybe TRBD1 (5 bases). This CDR3 contains 11 residues. The germline gives CDR1 SQVTM, CDR2 ANQGSEA. The V end lost 4 bases, the J end lost 8 bases, and 11 bases lay between the germline ends. CDR3 sequence reads: CSVAGTLEAFF. DNA of the CDR3: TGCAGCGTTGCCGGGACGTTAGAAGCTTTCTTT.

This clonotype came up once. This chain connects TRBV30 to TRBJ2-1, with 7 positions matching TRBD1. The CDR3 loop spans 14 amino acids. V shed 0 bases and J 6 bases; nucleotides not matched to a gene: 5. Germline CDR1 and CDR2: GTSNPN and SVGIG (reference sequence). The CDR3 protein is CAWSVGGEANEQFF. The CDR3 DNA sequence: TGTGCCTGGAGTGTAGGGGGCGAAGCCAATGAGCAGTTCTTC.

The chain recombines TRBV20-1 with TRBJ1-1, with D perhaps TRBD1 (5 bases). There are 13 residues in the CDR3. Germline V gives CDR1 DFQATT, CDR2 SNEGSKA (reference sequence). The germline V and J ends were trimmed by 5 bases and 3 bases, with 13 bases remaining between them. The CDR3 nucleotides are TGCAGTGCTTCATTAGGGGATTACACTGAAGCTTTCTTT. Residues: CSASLGDYTEAFF.

The chain has TRBV2 and TRBJ2-7, with D uncertain. Germline V gives CDR1 SNHLY, CDR2 FYNNEI. CDR3 size: 13 residues. Trimming took off 7 bases at V and 6 bases at J, with 16 bases between the two ends. CDR3: CASTLGRTSEQYF. The CDR3 nucleotides are TGTGCCAGCACCCTCGGCCGCACCAGCGAGCAGTACTTC.

This sequence joins TRBV28 and TRBJ2-7; TRBD1 aligns across 8 bases. Trimming at V came to 7 bases and at J to 3 bases, leaving 8 bases not matched to a gene. Germline V gene lookup returns CDR1 MDHEN and CDR2 SYDVKM. This CDR3 spans 14 amino acids. The CDR3 coding sequence is TGTGCCAGCACCCATCAGGGGGCTTTCTACGAGCAGTACTTC. This encodes CASTHQGAFYEQYF.

Details on this clonotype: A much bigger clone sits one base away, suggesting this may be a read error. The chain carries TRBV6-5 and TRBJ2-7; D is uncertain. CDR1 is MNHEY, CDR2 SVGAGI, per germline. Trimming left V 5 bases short and J 0 bases short, with 2 bases between. The CDR3 totals 11 residues. The chain's CDR3 is CASSTSYEQYF. In DNA, the CDR3 is TGTGCCAGCAGTACCTCCTACGAGCAGTACTTC.

This chain links TRBV3-1 with TRBJ2-1; 7 positions match TRBD1. The germline V gene encodes CDR1 LGHDT and CDR2 YNNKEL (reference sequence). The CDR3 has 16 amino acids. V shed 4 bases, J shed 6 bases, and the junction held 12 bases outside the gene matches. This CDR3 reads CASSLGDSSLGNEQFF. For the CDR3, the DNA is TGTGCCAGCAGCCTCGGGGACAGTTCGTTAGGCAATGAGCAGTTCTTC.

The rearrangement links TRBV7-6 to TRBJ2-3; D is tentatively TRBD1 or TRBD2 (5 bases each). This CDR3 region has 14 residues. Germline-derived CDR1 and CDR2 are SGHVS and FNYEAQ. Trimming took off 6 bases at V and 1 base at J, with 11 bases between the two ends. The CDR3 bases are TGTGCCAGCAGTCAGACGGGGCGCACAGATACGCAGTATTTT. It is translated as CASSQTGRTDTQYF.

The chain links TRBV15 to TRBJ2-5; 7 bases line up with TRBD2. Unmatched junction bases numbered 1, after V lost 4 bases and J lost 2 bases. In germline, CDR1 is LNHNV, CDR2 YYDKDF (reference sequence). The CDR3 has 13 amino acids. The CDR3 region is CATSTGGQETQYF. The CDR3 region has the DNA TGTGCCACCAGCACGGGGGGACAAGAGACCCAGTACTTC.